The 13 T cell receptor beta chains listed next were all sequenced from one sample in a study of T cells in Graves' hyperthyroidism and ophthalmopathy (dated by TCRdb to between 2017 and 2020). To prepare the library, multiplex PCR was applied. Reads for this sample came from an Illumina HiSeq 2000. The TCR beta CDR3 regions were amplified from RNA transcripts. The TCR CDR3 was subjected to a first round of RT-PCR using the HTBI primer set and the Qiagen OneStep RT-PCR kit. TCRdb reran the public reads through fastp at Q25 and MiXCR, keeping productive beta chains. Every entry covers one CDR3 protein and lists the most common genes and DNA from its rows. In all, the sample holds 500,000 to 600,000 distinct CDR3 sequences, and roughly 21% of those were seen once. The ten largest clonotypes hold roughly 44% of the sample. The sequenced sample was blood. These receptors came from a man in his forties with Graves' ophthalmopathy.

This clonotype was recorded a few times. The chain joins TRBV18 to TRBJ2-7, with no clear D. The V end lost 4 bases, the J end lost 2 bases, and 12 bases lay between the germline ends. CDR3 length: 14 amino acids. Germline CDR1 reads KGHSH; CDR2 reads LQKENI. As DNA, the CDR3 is TGTGCCAGCTCACGGGTCGGCCGCACCTACGAGCAGTACTTC. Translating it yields CASSRVGRTYEQYF.

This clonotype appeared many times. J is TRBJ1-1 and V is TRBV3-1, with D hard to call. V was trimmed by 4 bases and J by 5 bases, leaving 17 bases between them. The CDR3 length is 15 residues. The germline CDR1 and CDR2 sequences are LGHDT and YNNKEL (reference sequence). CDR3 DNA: TGTGCCAGCAGCCCCTTCCGTGGGGTACGTACTGAAGCTTTCTTT. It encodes CASSPFRGVRTEAFF. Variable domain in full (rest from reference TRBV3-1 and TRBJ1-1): DTAVSQTPKYLVTQMGNDKSIKCEQNLGHDTMYWYKQDSKKFLKIMFSYNNKELIINETVPNRFSPKSPDKAHLNLHINSLELGDSAVYFCASSPFRGVRTEAFFGQGTRLTVV.

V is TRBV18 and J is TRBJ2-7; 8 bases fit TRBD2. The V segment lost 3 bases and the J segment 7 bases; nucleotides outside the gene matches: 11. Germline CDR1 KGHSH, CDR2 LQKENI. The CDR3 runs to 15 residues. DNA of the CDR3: TGTGCCAGCTCACCCTCCTGGGAGGTAGCGGGGGAGCAGTACTTC. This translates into CASSPSWEVAGEQYF.

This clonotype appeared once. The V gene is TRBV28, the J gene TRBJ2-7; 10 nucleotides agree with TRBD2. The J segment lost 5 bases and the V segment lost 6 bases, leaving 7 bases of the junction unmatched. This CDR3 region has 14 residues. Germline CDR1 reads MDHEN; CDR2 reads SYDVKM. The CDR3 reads CASRTAGGPDEQYF. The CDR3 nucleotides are TGTGCCAGCAGAACAGCGGGAGGGCCGGACGAGCAGTACTTC. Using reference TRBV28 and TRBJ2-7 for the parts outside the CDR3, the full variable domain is DVKVTQSSRYLVKRTGEKVFLECVQDMDHENMFWYRQDPGLGLRLIYFSYDVKMKEKGDIPEGYSVSREKKERFSLILESASTNQTSMYLCASRTAGGPDEQYFGPGTRLTVT.

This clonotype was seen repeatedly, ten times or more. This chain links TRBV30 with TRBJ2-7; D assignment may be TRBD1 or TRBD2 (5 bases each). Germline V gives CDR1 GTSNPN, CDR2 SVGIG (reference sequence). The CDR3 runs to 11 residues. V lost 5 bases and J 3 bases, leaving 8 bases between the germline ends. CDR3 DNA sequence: TGTGCCTGGGGGGGAAACTACGAGCAGTACTTC. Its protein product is CAWGGNYEQYF.

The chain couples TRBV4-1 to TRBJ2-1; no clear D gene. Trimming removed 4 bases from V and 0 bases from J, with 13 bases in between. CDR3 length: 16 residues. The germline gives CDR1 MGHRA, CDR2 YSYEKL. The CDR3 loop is CASSLLGRSSYNEQFF. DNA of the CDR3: TGCGCCAGCAGCCTCTTGGGTCGCAGCTCCTACAATGAGCAGTTCTTC.

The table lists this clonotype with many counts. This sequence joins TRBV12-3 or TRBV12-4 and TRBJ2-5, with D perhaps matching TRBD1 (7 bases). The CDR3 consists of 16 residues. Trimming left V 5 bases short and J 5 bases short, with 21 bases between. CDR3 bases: TGTGCCAGCAGTCCGCAGGGACAGCGGAGGGGGGAGACCCAGTACTTC. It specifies CASSPQGQRRGETQYF.

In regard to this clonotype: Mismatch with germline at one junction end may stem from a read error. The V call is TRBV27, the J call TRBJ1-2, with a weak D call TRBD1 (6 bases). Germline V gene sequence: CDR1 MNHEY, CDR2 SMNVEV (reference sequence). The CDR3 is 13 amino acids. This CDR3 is CVSTTGAGWGDTF. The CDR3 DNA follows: TGTGTCAGCACAACGGGGGCAGGGTGGGGCGACACCTTC.

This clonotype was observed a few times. The CDR3 loop is CASSLEGGYTF. Written as DNA, the CDR3 is TGTGCCAGCAGTCTTGAAGGGGGCTACACCTTC. V and J are TRBV12-3 or TRBV12-4 and TRBJ1-2; D gene uncertain. Trimming took 5 bases from V and 8 from J, leaving 9 bases between them. The CDR3 is 11 residues long.

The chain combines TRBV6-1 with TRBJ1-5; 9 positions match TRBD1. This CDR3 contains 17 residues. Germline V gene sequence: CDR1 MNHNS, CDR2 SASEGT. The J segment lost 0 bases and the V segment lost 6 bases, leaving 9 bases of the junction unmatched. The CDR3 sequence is CASRKPGQGFSNQPQHF. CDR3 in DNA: TGTGCCAGCAGAAAACCGGGACAGGGATTTAGCAATCAGCCCCAGCATTTT.

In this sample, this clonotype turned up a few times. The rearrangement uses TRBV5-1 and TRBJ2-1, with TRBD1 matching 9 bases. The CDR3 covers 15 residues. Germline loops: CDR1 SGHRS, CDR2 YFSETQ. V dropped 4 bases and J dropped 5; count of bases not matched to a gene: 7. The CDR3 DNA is TGCGCCAGCAGCCCATCCGGGACAGGGAACAATGAGCAGTTCTTC. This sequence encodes CASSPSGTGNNEQFF.

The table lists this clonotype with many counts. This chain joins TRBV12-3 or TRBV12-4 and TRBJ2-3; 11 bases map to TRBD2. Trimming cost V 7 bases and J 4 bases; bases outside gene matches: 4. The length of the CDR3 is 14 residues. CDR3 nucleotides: TGTGCCAGCATTATTAGCGGGGGGGCAGATACGCAGTATTTT. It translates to CASIISGGADTQYF.

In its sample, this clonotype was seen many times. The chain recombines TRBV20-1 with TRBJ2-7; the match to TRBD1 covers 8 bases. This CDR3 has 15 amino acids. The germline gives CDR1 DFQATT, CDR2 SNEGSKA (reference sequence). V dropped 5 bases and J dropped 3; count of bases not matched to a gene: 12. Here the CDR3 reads CSAPTVTGAFYEQYF. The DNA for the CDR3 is TGCAGTGCTCCGACCGTGACAGGGGCATTCTACGAGCAGTACTTC.